The 28 T cell receptor delta chains reported below all come from one sample, sequenced in a study of gamma-delta T cells after stem cell transplantation. TCRdb reprocessed the RT-PCR reads through CATT. The table lists roughly 5,400 delta-chain clones, 9.8% of them singletons. Sequenced input: gamma-delta T cells. These receptors originate from a human donor. It is not recorded whose cells these are; they may come from a transplant donor.

The chain links TRDV1 to TRDJ1, with TRDD3 identical over 10 bases. The CDR3 contains 18 residues. V dropped 3 bases and J dropped 4; count of bases not matched to a gene: 14. Per germline, CDR1 TSWWSYY and CDR2 QGS. The CDR3 spells CALGDPLYWGIRGDKLIF. CDR3 sequence (DNA): TGTGCTCTTGGGGATCCCCTTTACTGGGGGATTAGGGGCGATAAACTCATCTTT.

Regarding this clone: This may come from a read error, since a much larger clone is one base off. The DNA is left out, because the CDR3 cannot be placed on it with certainty; the CDR3 is given as TCRdb lists it. The chain has TRAV29/DV5 and TRDJ1; the table gives TRDD3 as D, unverified against the DNA. Germline CDR1 NSMFDY, CDR2 ISSIKDK. The CDR3 extends over 22 residues, inclusive of both ends. CDR3 residues: CSVFLCSKPFPTELGELVKLIF.

This clone was seen only a few times. The rearrangement uses TRDV2 and TRDJ1, with 9 nucleotides matching TRDD3. J gave up 8 bases and V 3 bases, and 18 bases lay outside the gene matches. The CDR3 runs 17 residues. Germline CDR1 GEAIGNYY, CDR2 EKD. CDR3 bases: TGTGCCTGTGACGGGCTGGGGGATTCTGCGGACAACGACAAACTCATCTTT. This codes for CACDGLGDSADNDKLIF.

The chain carries TRDV1 and TRDJ1; 10 nucleotides agree with TRDD3. V lost 1 base and J lost 2; bases outside the gene matches: 28. The CDR3 runs 24 residues. Per the germline V gene, CDR1 is TSWWSYY and CDR2 is QGS. The CDR3 nucleotides are TGTGCTCTTGGGGAACAAAAAGGGGGGATACGCTGGCCCTCTTTACGGAATTGGACCGATAAACTCATCTTT. This translates into CALGEQKGGIRWPSLRNWTDKLIF.

The chain employs TRDV2 and TRDJ3, with 13 bases that match TRDD3. The CDR3 spans 20 residues. The germline V gene has CDR1 GEAIGNYY and CDR2 EKD. Trimming at V came to 0 bases and at J to 0 bases, leaving 4 bases not matched to a gene. This CDR3 reads CACDTNWGIRGSWDTRQMFF. Written as DNA, the CDR3 is TGTGCCTGTGACACCAACTGGGGGATACGCGGCTCCTGGGACACCCGACAGATGTTTTTC.

The rearrangement links TRDV2 to TRDJ1; TRDD3 aligns across 10 bases. The CDR3 sequence is 17 residues long. Germline CDR1 and CDR2: GEAIGNYY and EKD. Germline trimming cut 0 bases from V and 2 bases from J; bases unmatched to any gene: 8. CDR3 residues: CACDTLGDTLQTDKLIF. The CDR3 nucleotides are TGTGCCTGTGACACCTTGGGGGATACTTTACAGACCGATAAACTCATCTTT.

This clone ranks as medium-sized. V is TRDV2 and J is TRDJ1, with D unresolved. Germline V gene data show CDR1 as GEAIGNYY and CDR2 as EKD. V was pared by 1 base and J by 0 bases, with 17 bases between. CDR3 size: 17 residues. The CDR3 bases are TGTGCCTGTGACACGATTGTCCCGGGCGCAAACACCGATAAACTCATCTTT. Its protein is CACDTIVPGANTDKLIF.

This clone is classed as large (0.1 to 1%). The identical CDR3 is also encoded by other nucleotide sequences in the sample. The genes are TRDV2 and TRDJ1, with a tentative D call TRDD3 (5 bases). This CDR3 spans 23 amino acids. The germline V and J ends were trimmed by 0 bases and 2 bases, with 36 bases remaining between them. Germline CDR1 GEAIGNYY, CDR2 EKD. CDR3: CACDTVVSAGLEHGNRRTDKLIF. CDR3 DNA sequence: TGTGCCTGTGACACCGTTGTATCAGCGGGATTGGAACACGGGAACCGGAGGACCGATAAACTCATCTTT.

The assigned J gene is TRDJ1, but the V gene is uncalled; TRDD3 is the table's D call and was not checked against the DNA. The CDR3 is made up of 14 amino acids. CDR3 residues: CATGGYAEDDKLIF. DNA of the CDR3: TGTGCCACTGGGGGATACGCGGAGGACGATAAACTCATCTTT.

This clone occurred once. This sequence joins TRDV2 and TRDJ1, with 11 bases matching TRDD3. The junction had 13 bases not matched to a gene; V was cut back by 1 base and J by 4 bases. CDR1 GEAIGNYY and CDR2 EKD come from the germline V gene. This CDR3 contains 18 residues. The CDR3 nucleotides read TGTGCCTGTGACACATACGGCTTGGGGGATACGCGTGGCGATAAACTCATCTTT. Translation gives CACDTYGLGDTRGDKLIF.

By sample fraction, this clone is medium-sized. The V call is TRDV2, the J call TRDJ3; TRDD3 agrees at 9 bases. This CDR3 spans 21 amino acids. The germline CDR1 and CDR2 sequences are GEAIGNYY and EKD. The V gene end was trimmed by 3 bases and the J gene end by 0 bases; junction bases not matched to a gene: 14. CDR3 bases: TGTGCCTGTGACCGTATTTTTGTACTGGGGGACGACTCCTGGGACACCCGACAGATGTTTTTC. As protein: CACDRIFVLGDDSWDTRQMFF.

This clone came up a few times. It may be a read error: a sequence one base away is much more abundant. The J gene is TRDJ1, the V gene TRDV2; TRDD3 matches at 13 bases. The length of the CDR3 is 19 residues. Germline CDR1 reads GEAIGNYY; CDR2 reads EKD. In nucleotides, the CDR3 is TGTGCCTGTGACAACTTTGGACTGGGGGATACGGGGATCACCGATAACCTCATCTTT. This encodes CACDNFGLGDTGITDNLIF.

In its sample, this clone was seen a few times. The listed TCRdb protein conflicts with the DNA translation at residue 7, and the protein shown is translated directly from the DNA. V and J are TRDV2 and TRDJ1; tentatively, D is TRDD3 (6 bases). Germline V gene data show CDR1 as GEAIGNYY and CDR2 as EKD. Trimming cost V 0 bases and J 0 bases, with 19 bases left between them. The CDR3 spans 18 residues. CDR3 DNA: TGTGCCTGTGACACCGTGCAGGGGGGAGCCGTTTACACCGATAAACTCATCTTT. Its protein product is CACDTVQGGAVYTDKLIF.

CDR3 sequence (DNA): TGTGCCTGTGACACCCTGGGGGGCGATAGCTCCTGGGACACCCGACAGATGTTTTTC. Amino acid sequence: CACDTLGGDSSWDTRQMFF. This rearrangement joins TRDV2 to TRDJ3; 7 nucleotides align to TRDD3. J gave up 0 bases and V 0 bases, and 7 bases lay outside the gene matches. This CDR3 has 19 amino acids. Germline V gene sequence: CDR1 GEAIGNYY, CDR2 EKD.

The V gene is TRDV2, the J gene TRDJ1, with TRDD3 matching 10 bases. Germline V gene sequence: CDR1 GEAIGNYY, CDR2 EKD. The trim removed 3 bases at V and 0 bases at J, leaving 21 bases unmatched. This CDR3 is built from 21 residues. The CDR3 protein is CACDPYGTGGLWTQYTDKLIF. DNA for the CDR3: TGTGCCTGTGACCCCTACGGTACTGGGGGATTATGGACACAATACACCGATAAACTCATCTTT.

With regard to this clone: A clone one base away is much larger, so this may be a read error. The chain uses TRDV2 and TRDJ1; 12 bases fit TRDD3. CDR3 length: 17 residues. Per the germline V gene, CDR1 is GEAIGNYY and CDR2 is EKD. V shed 1 base and J 0 bases; nucleotides not matched to a gene: 5. The CDR3 protein is CACDTILGDTDTDKLIF. The CDR3 DNA is TGTGCCTGTGACACTATACTGGGGGATACAGACACCGATAAACTCATCTTT.

This clone was observed a single time. The chain links TRDV2 to TRDJ1, with 11 bases that match TRDD3. The germline gives CDR1 GEAIGNYY, CDR2 EKD. The CDR3 is 19 residues long. Trimming cost V 1 base and J 5 bases; bases outside gene matches: 17. The CDR3 is CACDTILGGYGLRGDKLIF. In DNA, the CDR3 is TGTGCCTGTGACACTATCCTTGGGGGATACGGCTTAAGAGGGGATAAACTCATCTTT.

Notes on this clone: A far larger clone differs by one base, so this is likely a read error. This sample also contains other DNA sequences that code for the same CDR3. The gene calls are TRDV2 and TRDJ1; 10 bases align to TRDD3. The CDR3 has 15 residues. Germline CDR1 and CDR2: GEAIGNYY and EKD. With 3 bases clipped from V and 9 bases from J, the junction kept 12 bases outside the gene matches. The CDR3 nucleotides are TGTGCCTGTGACGTCCTTACCGGGGGATACGCGGAACTCATCTTT. It encodes CACDVLTGGYAELIF.

A word on this clone: It differs at one base from a far larger clone, so likely a read error. The same CDR3 can be traced to other DNA sequences in this sample. The J gene is TRDJ1, the V gene TRDV2; perhaps TRDD2 as D (9 bases). The CDR3 runs 26 residues. CDR1 and CDR2 from the germline V gene are GEAIGNYY and EKD. Trimming left V 2 bases short and J 0 bases short, with 45 bases between. CDR3 sequence: CACDNVPPSYGTPGDSSNDYTDKLIF. The CDR3 nucleotides read TGTGCCTGTGACAACGTCCCCCCTTCCTACGGAACGCCGGGGGATAGCTCCAACGATTACACCGATAAACTCATCTTT.

There are a few counts of this clone. A read error may explain this, as a much larger clone is one base away. Other nucleotide sequences from this sample produce the same CDR3. The chain employs TRDV2 and TRDJ1, with TRDD3 identical over 8 bases. The CDR3 sequence is 14 residues long. Germline lookup yields CDR1 GEAIGNYY and CDR2 EKD. CDR3 in amino acids: CACDTLGDTDKPIF. As DNA, the CDR3 is TGTGCCTGTGACACTCTGGGGGACACCGATAAACCCATCTTT.

In this sample, this clone is medium-sized. This chain links TRDV2 with TRDJ1, with D perhaps matching TRDD3 (5 bases). With 2 bases removed from V and 0 bases from J, the gap between germline ends came to 21 bases. Per germline, CDR1 GEAIGNYY and CDR2 EKD. The CDR3 runs 18 residues. CDR3 in DNA: TGTGCCTGTGACAGCGTATCTAGGGGAGCGGAGTACACCGATAAACTCATCTTT. Protein product: CACDSVSRGAEYTDKLIF.

Details on this clone: Germline and junction disagree at one end, which may indicate a read error. This CDR3 is also generated by other DNA sequences in the sample. The chain carries TRDV2 and TRDJ1, with 8 bases lining up with TRDD3. This CDR3 region has 20 residues. CDR1 is GEAIGNYY and CDR2 is EKD in the germline V gene. CDR3 amino acids: CACDTVGVGGLTSYTDKLIF. The CDR3 DNA is TGTGCCTGTGACACCGTCGGTGTTGGGGGATTGACTTCTTACACTGATAAACTCATCTTT.

On this clone: In the same sample, other DNA sequences code for this CDR3. The chain carries TRDV2 and TRDJ2; 12 bases map to TRDD3. The CDR3 length is 14 residues. The germline gives CDR1 GEAIGNYY, CDR2 EKD. V lost 4 bases to trimming and J lost 5 bases; unmatched junction nucleotides: 1. CDR3 protein: CACDTGGYTAQLFF. CDR3 nucleotide sequence: TGTGCCTGTGATACTGGGGGATACACAGCACAACTCTTCTTT.

This clone was found a few times. A much larger clone is a single base away; this may be a read error. Other DNA sequences from this sample encode an identical CDR3 as well. The chain has TRDV1 and TRDJ1; D may correspond to TRDD2 or TRDD3 (6 bases each). The CDR3 is made up of 20 amino acids. CDR1 and CDR2 (germline): TSWWSYY, QGS. The CDR3 DNA reads as TGTGCTCTTGGGGAACTAGTCCTACGTTGGGATATAGACCCCTCCTATAAACTCATTTTT. Translating it yields CALGELVLRWDIDPSYKLIF.

The rearrangement links TRDV2 to TRDJ3, with TRDD3 identical over 8 bases. CDR1 GEAIGNYY and CDR2 EKD come from the germline V gene. The ends lost 1 base at V and 2 bases at J; junction bases unmatched: 9. CDR3 length equals 19 residues. CDR3 sequence: CACDTGIRRRPWDTRQMFF. As DNA, the CDR3 is TGTGCCTGTGACACAGGGATACGACGGCGCCCCTGGGACACCCGACAGATGTTTTTC.

This clone was counted a few times. The V gene is TRDV2, the J gene TRDJ1; D is perhaps TRDD3 (6 bases). Germline CDR1 GEAIGNYY, CDR2 EKD. This CDR3 comprises 17 residues. The V end lost 3 bases, the J end lost 5 bases, and 24 bases lay between the germline ends. CDR3 in DNA: TGTGCCTGTGACTCGCTACTTATTACTGGGAGGCCTGATAAACTCATCTTT. Translation gives CACDSLLITGRPDKLIF.

With regard to this clone: A far larger clone is one base from this, pointing to a likely read error. The chain couples TRDV2 to TRDJ1; TRDD3 aligns across 10 bases. V gave up 0 bases and J gave up 3 bases; unmatched junction bases: 9. Germline CDR1 reads GEAIGNYY; CDR2 reads EKD. The CDR3 is 17 residues long. The CDR3 DNA reads as TGTGCCTGTGACACCATTGTCGGGGGATACGCCTCCGATAAACTCATCTTT. Amino acids: CACDTIVGGYASDKLIF.

This clone has more than one count but fewer than ten. With a far larger clone one base away, a read error is the likely cause. The same CDR3 can be traced to other DNA sequences in this sample. The V call is TRDV2, the J call TRDJ1; D not resolved. In germline, CDR1 is GEAIGNYY, CDR2 EKD. This CDR3 is built from 18 residues. The CDR3 coding sequence is TGCGCCTGTGACACCGCGGCAAGGGTCACCGAGAAGGGCGATAAACTCATCTTT. Its translation is CACDTAARVTEKGDKLIF.